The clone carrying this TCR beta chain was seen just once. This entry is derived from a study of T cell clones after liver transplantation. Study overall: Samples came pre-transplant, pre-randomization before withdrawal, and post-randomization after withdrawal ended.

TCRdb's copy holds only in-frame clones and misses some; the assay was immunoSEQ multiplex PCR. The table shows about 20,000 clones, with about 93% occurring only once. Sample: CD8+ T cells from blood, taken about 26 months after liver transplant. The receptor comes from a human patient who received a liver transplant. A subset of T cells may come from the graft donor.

Here the CDR3 DNA reads TGTGCCAGCAGCCCCGGGACAGGGGGTTATGAGCAGTTCTTC. Protein product: CASSPGTGGYEQFF. This chain joins TRBV7-9 and TRBJ2-1, with TRBD1 matching 11 bases. The germline V gene has CDR1 SEHNR and CDR2 FQNEAQ (reference sequence). The CDR3 spans 14 residues. V dropped 5 bases and J dropped 8; count of bases not matched to a gene: 5.